Below, 31 T cell receptor beta chains from the same sample are listed, as sequenced in a study of cytomegalovirus exposure and HLA in healthy donors. 60 Vbeta and 13 Jbeta primers were used in PCR. Here immunoSEQ multiplex PCR was the method, and the copy in TCRdb shows in-frame clones only, minus some. This table holds 100,000 or so clones, around 77% found once. Source material: PBMCs. These receptors originate from a woman in her 40s in good health and CMV-seropositive.

In this sample, this clone turned up a few times. The rearrangement joins TRBV28 to TRBJ2-5; TRBD2 matches at 8 bases. Germline V gene sequence: CDR1 MDHEN, CDR2 SYDVKM. Unmatched junction bases numbered 6, after V lost 2 bases and J lost 4 bases. The CDR3 has 15 residues. The chain's CDR3 is CASSLGGRFSETQYF. The DNA of the CDR3 is TGTGCCAGCAGTTTAGGCGGGAGGTTCTCAGAGACCCAGTACTTC.

This clone has just one count. This rearrangement joins TRBV5-8 to TRBJ2-7, with TRBD2 identical over 9 bases. With V trimmed by 2 bases and J by 4 bases, 4 bases remained unmatched. The CDR3 runs to 14 residues. Germline V gene data show CDR1 as SGHTS and CDR2 as YDEGEE. CDR3 in amino acids: CASSLLAGTYEQYF. Written as DNA, the CDR3 is TGTGCCAGCAGCTTACTAGCGGGTACTTACGAGCAGTACTTC.

V is TRBV9 and J is TRBJ2-1; 11 bases align to TRBD2. Germline-derived CDR1 and CDR2 are SGDLS and YYNGEE. The CDR3 sequence is 20 residues long. J gave up 0 bases and V 7 bases, and 18 bases lay outside the gene matches. The CDR3, as DNA: TGTGCCAGCTCGGCTAATGTCGGGCTAGCGGGGGGTAGCTCCTACAATGAGCAGTTCTTC. It translates to CASSANVGLAGGSSYNEQFF. Full variable domain (missing parts from reference TRBV9 and TRBJ2-1): DSGVTQTPKHLITATGQRVTLRCSPRSGDLSVYWYQQSLDQGLQFLIQYYNGEERAKGNILERFSAQQFPDLHSELNLSSLELGDSALYFCASSANVGLAGGSSYNEQFFGPGTRLTVL.

The genes are TRBV15 and TRBJ2-5; D possibly corresponds to TRBD1 (6 bases). Gene TRBJ2-7 matches the end of the DNA better, so the J call may be wrong. The germline V gene has CDR1 LNHNV and CDR2 YYDKDF (reference sequence). CDR3 size: 12 residues. The CDR3 DNA reads TGTGCCACAAGAGACAGGTCCTACGAGCAGTACTTC. Amino acids: CATRDRSYEQYF.

The J gene is TRBJ2-3, the V gene TRBV18, with 9 bases lining up with TRBD2. Germline CDR1 and CDR2: KGHSH and LQKENI. The J segment lost 0 bases and the V segment lost 3 bases, leaving 7 bases of the junction unmatched. The CDR3 extends over 17 amino acids. The CDR3 here is CASSPFSSGGSTDTQYF. The CDR3 DNA is TGTGCCAGCTCACCGTTTAGTAGCGGGGGAAGCACAGATACGCAGTATTTT.

This chain connects TRBV6-1 to TRBJ2-7, with D hard to call. Germline CDR1 is MNHNS and CDR2 is SASEGT. The CDR3 contains 13 residues. Trimming removed 3 bases at V and 0 bases at J, with 6 bases between. In DNA, the CDR3 is TGTGCCAGCAGTGAGGCAGACTCCTACGAGCAGTACTTC. Translation: CASSEADSYEQYF.

The gene calls are TRBV28 and TRBJ2-3, with D tentatively TRBD1 (5 bases). Trimming stripped 4 bases from V and 6 bases from J, with 17 bases between. Looked up from germline, CDR1 is MDHEN and CDR2 is SYDVKM. This CDR3 spans 15 amino acids. Here the CDR3 reads CASSYQLWGLDTQYF. CDR3 sequence (DNA): TGTGCCAGCAGTTACCAACTCTGGGGCCTGGATACGCAGTATTTT.

The chain is built from TRBV7-8 and TRBJ2-7, with a weak D call TRBD2 (7 bases). The V gene lost 3 bases and the J gene lost 12 bases, with 27 bases spanning the gap. Germline CDR1 and CDR2: SGHVS and FQNEAQ. The CDR3 totals 16 residues. The CDR3 DNA reads as TGTGCCAGCAGCTTCCCCTCGGGCGGGGGCCCCATTGCGCCGTACTTC. This sequence encodes CASSFPSGGGPIAPYF.

This rearrangement joins TRBV20-1 to TRBJ1-1, with D tentatively TRBD1 (5 bases). The CDR3 extends over 11 amino acids. Trimming took 6 bases from V and 1 from J, leaving 6 bases between them. The germline V gene encodes CDR1 DFQATT and CDR2 SNEGSKA (reference sequence). The CDR3 sequence is CSARGNTEAFF. CDR3 DNA sequence: TGCAGTGCAAGGGGGAACACTGAAGCTTTCTTT.

This chain joins TRBV16 and TRBJ2-1; 7 bases fit TRBD2. Trimming at V came to 8 bases and at J to 6 bases, leaving 7 bases not matched to a gene. The germline V gene has CDR1 KGHSY and CDR2 FQNENV. CDR3 length: 13 residues. CDR3 amino acids: CASRDYLPNEQFF. CDR3 in DNA: TGTGCCAGCCGGGACTACCTCCCCAATGAGCAGTTCTTC.

The V gene is TRBV5-4, the J gene TRBJ2-1, with D maybe TRBD1 (6 bases). The V end lost 9 bases, the J end lost 0 bases, and 19 bases lay between the germline ends. Germline V gene sequence: CDR1 SGHNT, CDR2 YYREEE (reference sequence). The CDR3 extends over 16 amino acids. The CDR3 DNA sequence: TGTGCCACCAACGGTAGGGGGTTAAGCTCCTACAATGAGCAGTTCTTC. It yields the protein CATNGRGLSSYNEQFF.

This chain uses TRBV5-4 with TRBJ2-5; TRBD1 matches 9 bases. Germline lookup yields CDR1 SGHNT and CDR2 YYREEE (reference sequence). V was clipped by 4 bases and J by 3 bases; unmatched bases: 10. This CDR3 region has 16 residues. In nucleotides, the CDR3 is TGTGCCAGCAGCCCAGTCCTAACAGGGGGCGAAGAGACCCAGTACTTC. Its protein is CASSPVLTGGEETQYF.

The CDR3 nucleotides are TGTGCCAGCAGTGACCTAGCGGGGGGCAAAGAGACCCAGTACTTC. Protein: CASSDLAGGKETQYF. The chain recombines TRBV6-1 with TRBJ2-5, with 11 bases lining up with TRBD2. The junction had 3 bases not matched to a gene; V was cut back by 3 bases and J by 3 bases. The CDR3 length is 15 residues. Germline CDR1 is MNHNS and CDR2 is SASEGT.

The chain is built from TRBV29-1 and TRBJ2-7, with 9 bases fitting TRBD2. Germline trimming cut 6 bases from V and 6 bases from J; bases unmatched to any gene: 12. CDR1 and CDR2 from the germline V gene are SQVTM and ANQGSEA. The CDR3 loop spans 14 amino acids. CDR3 protein: CSVEKTGTSSEQYF. CDR3 coding DNA: TGCAGCGTGGAAAAAACCGGGACTAGCAGCGAGCAGTACTTC.

V gene TRBV28 combines with J gene TRBJ2-1; D might be TRBD1 (6 bases). V lost 7 bases to trimming and J lost 8 bases, with 12 bases between them. This CDR3 is built from 12 residues. The germline CDR1 and CDR2 sequences are MDHEN and SYDVKM. Here the CDR3 reads CASTGTIYEQFF. CDR3 sequence (DNA): TGTGCCAGCACCGGGACAATCTATGAGCAGTTCTTC.

The chain has TRBV4-1 and TRBJ2-2, with 9 bases identical to TRBD2. The CDR3 has 18 residues. The germline V gene encodes CDR1 MGHRA and CDR2 YSYEKL. V dropped 3 bases and J dropped 5; count of bases not matched to a gene: 13. The CDR3 region is CASSHSGRGFSWTGELFF. The CDR3 DNA follows: TGCGCCAGCAGCCATAGCGGGAGAGGGTTTTCGTGGACCGGGGAGCTGTTTTTT.

V is TRBV27 and J is TRBJ1-5; TRBD1 agrees at 8 bases. The CDR3 runs 15 residues. Per germline, CDR1 MNHEY and CDR2 SMNVEV (reference sequence). V trimming: 0 bases; J trimming: 2 bases; junction bases outside the gene matches: 0. CDR3 loop: CASSLSGQGNQPQHF. Written as DNA, the CDR3 is TGTGCCAGCAGTTTATCGGGACAGGGCAATCAGCCCCAGCATTTT.

This chain uses TRBV19 with TRBJ1-3; possibly TRBD1 for D (6 bases). The CDR3 is made up of 14 amino acids. V was trimmed by 6 bases and J by 1 base, leaving 10 bases between them. The V gene's germline CDR1 is LNHDA and CDR2 SQIVND (reference sequence). CDR3 protein: CASSKGGSGNTIYF. CDR3 in DNA: TGTGCCAGTAGCAAAGGGGGATCTGGAAACACCATATATTTT.

The chain uses TRBV4-1 and TRBJ2-5; perhaps TRBD2 as D (6 bases). CDR1 and CDR2 from the germline V gene are MGHRA and YSYEKL. The CDR3 length is 13 residues. The V gene lost 4 bases and the J gene lost 5 bases, with 11 bases spanning the gap. The CDR3 region is CASSLTGGETQYF. Written as DNA, the CDR3 is TGCGCCAGCAGCCTTACAGGAGGGGAGACCCAGTACTTC.

The chain carries TRBV6-1 and TRBJ1-1; 9 nucleotides match TRBD1. The germline V gene has CDR1 MNHNS and CDR2 SASEGT. The CDR3 is 14 amino acids. The trim removed 6 bases at V and 5 bases at J, leaving 7 bases unmatched. This CDR3 reads CASRRDREDTEAFF. In DNA, the CDR3 is TGTGCCAGCAGGCGGGACAGGGAGGATACTGAAGCTTTCTTT.

The chain employs TRBV7-8 and TRBJ2-2, with 7 bases aligning to TRBD2. CDR3 length equals 16 residues. Trimming removed 2 bases from V and 0 bases from J; junction bases left unmatched: 3. Germline CDR1 is SGHVS and CDR2 is FQNEAQ. CDR3 DNA sequence: TGTGCCAGCAGCTTATACGGGGGGACGAACACCGGGGAGCTGTTTTTT. As protein: CASSLYGGTNTGELFF.

The chain combines TRBV4-2 with TRBJ2-3; D possibly corresponds to TRBD2 (5 bases). V gave up 0 bases and J gave up 0 bases, with 10 bases separating them. Per germline, CDR1 LGHNA and CDR2 YNFKEQ. The CDR3 length is 16 residues. As DNA, the CDR3 is TGTGCCAGCAGCCAAGATACTAGTCTTAGCACAGATACGCAGTATTTT. It is translated as CASSQDTSLSTDTQYF.

This sequence joins TRBV14 and TRBJ2-5; 8 nucleotides match TRBD1. The length of the CDR3 is 15 residues. V lost 3 bases to trimming and J lost 5 bases; unmatched junction nucleotides: 8. Germline lookup yields CDR1 SGHDN and CDR2 FVKESK. CDR3 nucleotides: TGTGCCAGCAGCCAGAACACAGGGGGAAGGGAGACCCAGTACTTC. Amino acid sequence: CASSQNTGGRETQYF.

The chain combines TRBV29-1 with TRBJ1-2; possibly TRBD1 for D (6 bases). Germline-derived CDR1 and CDR2 are SQVTM and ANQGSEA. With 7 bases removed from V and 7 bases from J, the gap between germline ends came to 25 bases. The CDR3 spans 15 residues. The CDR3 sequence: CSAEGGDFLRGGYTF. The CDR3 nucleotides are TGCAGCGCAGAAGGGGGAGACTTCCTCCGGGGTGGCTACACCTTC.

The chain couples TRBV19 to TRBJ2-7; 7 nucleotides match TRBD2. Germline V lookup: CDR1 LNHDA, CDR2 SQIVND (reference sequence). The CDR3 is made up of 14 amino acids. V was pared by 9 bases and J by 0 bases, with 8 bases of the junction left unmatched. CDR3 region: CASRSRTSSYEQYF. In nucleotides, the CDR3 is TGTGCCAGCCGCTCTCGGACTAGCTCCTACGAGCAGTACTTC.

To note about this clone: One junction end disagrees with the germline gene, perhaps due to a read error. The rearrangement joins TRBV28 to TRBJ2-1; D is ambiguous. This CDR3 spans 11 amino acids. CDR1 is MDHEN, CDR2 SYDVKM, per germline. The CDR3 spells CASSLYSEQFF. The CDR3 DNA reads TGTGCCAGCAGCTTATATAGTGAGCAGTTCTTC.

The V call is TRBV18, the J call TRBJ2-7, with TRBD1 matching over 9 bases. This CDR3 contains 14 residues. Per germline, CDR1 KGHSH and CDR2 LQKENI. The V gene end was trimmed by 6 bases and the J gene end by 5 bases; junction bases not matched to a gene: 8. The DNA of the CDR3 is TGTGCCAGCTCCCTCCCGGACAGGGGCCACGAGCAGTACTTC. It is translated as CASSLPDRGHEQYF.

The chain combines TRBV5-6 with TRBJ2-1; TRBD1 aligns across 7 bases. Germline CDR1 and CDR2: SGHDT and YYEEEE. The CDR3 sequence is 15 residues long. V lost 1 base, J lost 4 bases, and 5 bases stayed unmatched. CDR3 protein: CASSLPTGLYNEQFF. CDR3 sequence (DNA): TGTGCCAGCAGCTTGCCGACAGGGTTATACAATGAGCAGTTCTTC.

This clone appeared a few times. V gene TRBV19 combines with J gene TRBJ2-4; maybe TRBD2 (5 bases). The germline V gene encodes CDR1 LNHDA and CDR2 SQIVND (reference sequence). The CDR3 length is 14 residues. Trimming removed 1 base from V and 8 bases from J, with 12 bases in between. This CDR3 reads CASSIGRRADIQYF. The CDR3 region has the DNA TGTGCCAGTAGTATAGGTCGGAGAGCGGACATTCAGTACTTC.

The chain is built from TRBV7-2 and TRBJ2-7, with TRBD1 matching 7 bases. CDR3 length: 14 amino acids. The trim removed 2 bases at V and 6 bases at J, leaving 7 bases unmatched. Germline V CDR1 and CDR2: SGHTA, FQGNSA. The CDR3 here is CASSLKGTEVEQYF. CDR3 nucleotide sequence: TGTGCCAGCAGCTTAAAGGGGACAGAAGTCGAGCAGTACTTC.

The chain uses TRBV28 and TRBJ2-2; D not resolved. Germline-derived CDR1 and CDR2 are MDHEN and SYDVKM. The V end was cut by 6 bases, the J end by 5 bases, with 10 bases between. CDR3 length: 13 residues. CDR3 nucleotide sequence: TGTGCCAGCAGCCTTGGTACAACCGGGGAGCTGTTTTTT. This encodes CASSLGTTGELFF.